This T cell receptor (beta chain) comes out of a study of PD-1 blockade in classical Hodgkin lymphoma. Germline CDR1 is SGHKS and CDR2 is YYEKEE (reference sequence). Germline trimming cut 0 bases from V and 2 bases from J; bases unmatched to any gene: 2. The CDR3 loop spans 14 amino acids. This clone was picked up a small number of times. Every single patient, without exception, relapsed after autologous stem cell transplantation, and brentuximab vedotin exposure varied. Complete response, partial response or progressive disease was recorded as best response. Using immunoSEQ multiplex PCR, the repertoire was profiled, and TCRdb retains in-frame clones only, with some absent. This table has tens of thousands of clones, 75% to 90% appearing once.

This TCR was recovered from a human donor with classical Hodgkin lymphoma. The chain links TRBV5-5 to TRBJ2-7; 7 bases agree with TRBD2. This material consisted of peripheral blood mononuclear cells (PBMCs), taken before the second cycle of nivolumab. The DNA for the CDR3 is TGTGCCAGCAGCTTGGTACGGGGGGCCTACGAGCAGTACTTC. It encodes CASSLVRGAYEQYF.